This T cell receptor (beta chain) was recorded in a study of T cells in women clearing cervical HPV infection. The wider study: No precancer developed; the control's incident HPV16 infection cleared within 12 months.

Cervical HPV DNA detected by MY09/MY11 PCR, typed by dot-blot. Study-wide findings and caveats: Repertoire richness, not evenness, was significantly elevated in CIN3+ cases versus controls.

Produced via immunoSEQ multiplex PCR; TCRdb's table is partial and in-frame only. The sample spans roughly 8,300 clones; the ten largest clones claim approximately 8%. As concerns this clone: Its antigen is not known. The missing CDR3 end, 3 residues past where the read stops, is filled in from the germline J gene.

V lost 0 bases to trimming and J lost 3 bases, with 9 bases between them. The CDR3 is made up of 13 amino acids. The V gene's germline CDR1 is DFQATT and CDR2 SNEGSKA (reference sequence). This TCR was recovered from a woman between 18 and 70 years old with a cervical HPV16 infection that either progressed to CIN3+ or cleared (not recorded which). The sample comprised blood buffy coat. The chain uses TRBV20-1 and TRBJ2-7, with D hard to call. The CDR3 bases that were read are TGCAGTGCTAGAGACCTTCACGGCTACGAG. The encoded protein is CSARDLHGYE. From start to end, the CDR3 is CSARDLHGYEQYF.